This is a list of T cell receptor beta chains from one sample in a study of T cells expressing NK-cell markers. TCRdb reprocessed the 5' RACE reads, keeping one entry per CDR3 protein, no DNA. This table lists hundreds of thousands of distinct CDR3 sequences. The source material was blood T cells: a sorted CD56 or NKG2C T cell subset, CD4+ or CD8+ T cells, or bulk PBMC T cells (not recorded which). All receptors come from a man in his late teens or twenties in good health. CDR3s include the opening cysteine and the closing phenylalanine or tryptophan.

V	J	CDR3
TRBV20-1	TRBJ2-3	CSARAPTSGGVGTDTQYF
TRBV27	TRBJ2-7	CASSYNWDSSYEQYF
TRBV4-2	TRBJ2-1	CASSHPTSATNEQFF
TRBV6-1	TRBJ1-6	CASSDLRGVGNSPLHF
TRBV5-1	TRBJ2-7	CASRSGPGQGMYEQYF
TRBV6-2/TRBV6-3	TRBJ2-5	CASVNSGGVETQYF
TRBV7-6	TRBJ2-7	CASSRDSYYEQYF
TRBV5-1	TRBJ2-7	CASRGGGEQYF
TRBV2	TRBJ2-3	CASSDPTWQYF
TRBV6-2/TRBV6-3	TRBJ1-1	CASSYRGAQGQSRAFF
TRBV20-1	TRBJ2-3	CSASFGTSGSYVYTDTQYF
TRBV4-3	TRBJ2-2	CASSPRGTGDTGELFF
TRBV11-2	TRBJ2-1	CASSSVAGIHNEQFF
TRBV7-9	TRBJ2-6	CAIAQGVAANVLTF
TRBV5-1	TRBJ2-1	CASSKESSYNEQFF
TRBV29-1	TRBJ2-1	CSVGGQGRADNEQFF
TRBV11-1	TRBJ2-1	CASSLALSVGNEQFF
TRBV4-2	TRBJ2-6	CASSQVSGGWAGANVLTF
TRBV29-1	TRBJ2-6	CSVRDRGMITGANVLTF
TRBV12-3/TRBV12-4	TRBJ2-7	CASSSSWNQYF
TRBV4-1	TRBJ1-2	CASSGRDRGSYGYTF
TRBV3-1	TRBJ2-1	CASSKGLANYNEQFF
TRBV12-3/TRBV12-4	TRBJ1-4	CASSSSQWSEKLFF
TRBV15	TRBJ2-3	CATSGPSGSTDTQYF
TRBV20-1	TRBJ2-1	CSGRSASYNEQFF
TRBV7-9	TRBJ2-1	CASSWNSGRELNEQFF
TRBV7-2	TRBJ1-3	CASSSQTSSGNTIYF
TRBV11-2	TRBJ2-1	CASSLVGRDYNEQFF
TRBV7-3	TRBJ2-7	CASSINSGSEQYF
TRBV6-1	TRBJ2-4	CASSLRVGKNIQYF
TRBV7-2	TRBJ2-3	CASNRLAGGDTQYF
TRBV27	TRBJ2-1	CASSSRLPSEEQFF
TRBV3-1	TRBJ1-1	CASKARFDTEAFF
TRBV6-5	TRBJ2-1	CASSHRLAGDEQFF
TRBV4-3	TRBJ2-5	CASSQDSTPQETQYF
TRBV7-9	TRBJ2-1	CASSSPQGNHEQFF
TRBV12-3/TRBV12-4	TRBJ1-3	CASSLGGTGNTIYF
TRBV7-9	TRBJ2-2	CASSPTTSTGELFF
TRBV29-1	TRBJ1-5	CSVEGDRGEPQHF
TRBV20-1	TRBJ2-3	CSARGGAGADTQYF
TRBV27	TRBJ2-5	CASSFSSAGGIQETQYF
TRBV7-8	TRBJ2-3	CASSLVHRGSSSTDTQYF
TRBV20-1	TRBJ2-3	CSASSLAEATDTQYF
TRBV7-2	TRBJ1-2	CASSFLNYQGAGYTF
TRBV7-9	TRBJ2-3	CASSPMMMSSTDTQYF
TRBV15	TRBJ1-2	CATRGPENYGYTF
TRBV29-1	TRBJ2-7	CSVTTYSYEQYF
TRBV7-9	TRBJ2-7	CASSLGQTGSYEQYF
TRBV10-3	TRBJ1-1	CAISDGLGRAFF